The 17 T cell receptor beta chains reported below all come from one sample, sequenced in a study of beta chain features in type 1 diabetes. The whole isolated RNA underwent reverse transcription, so sequencing captured expressed TCRB transcripts. The method was immunoSEQ multiplex PCR; TCRdb's version includes in-frame clones alone and lacks a portion of them. The sample has 200,000 to 250,000 clones, roughly an eighth seen once. Sequenced material: naive CD4+ T cells from blood. The source is a middle-aged woman in good health.

The chain combines TRBV5-6 with TRBJ1-5; TRBD1 matches 9 bases. Germline V gene sequence: CDR1 SGHDT, CDR2 YYEEEE. Trimming removed 0 bases from V and 2 bases from J; junction bases left unmatched: 0. CDR3 length: 15 amino acids. In nucleotides, the CDR3 is TGTGCCAGCAGCTTGGGGACAGGGGGCAATCAGCCCCAGCATTTT. Translation: CASSLGTGGNQPQHF.

This clone was seen more than once but under ten times. This chain uses TRBV5-1 with TRBJ2-5, with TRBD1 matching over 11 bases. Germline V gives CDR1 SGHRS, CDR2 YFSETQ. The CDR3 contains 14 residues. The V and J ends lost 4 bases and 4 bases, in that order; junction bases with no gene match: 3. The CDR3: CASSQGQGGETQYF. The CDR3 DNA sequence: TGCGCCAGCAGCCAGGGACAGGGGGGAGAGACCCAGTACTTC.

This clone was seen only a few times. The chain uses TRBV5-1 and TRBJ2-1; 14 nucleotides agree with TRBD2. Unmatched junction bases numbered 2, after V lost 3 bases and J lost 6 bases. Germline V gene lookup returns CDR1 SGHRS and CDR2 YFSETQ. The CDR3 is 15 residues long. The CDR3 reads CASSSGLAGANEQFF. DNA of the CDR3: TGCGCCAGCAGCTCGGGACTAGCGGGGGCCAATGAGCAGTTCTTC.

This clone was observed a few times. The rearrangement joins TRBV10-3 to TRBJ1-5; D unresolved. The V gene lost 10 bases and the J gene lost 6 bases, with 16 bases spanning the gap. There are 13 residues in the CDR3. The germline V gene encodes CDR1 ENHRY and CDR2 SYGVKD. The CDR3 reads CATHGDRSQPQHF. In DNA form, the CDR3 reads TGTGCCACCCATGGAGATCGGTCTCAGCCCCAGCATTTT.

The sample holds many counts of this clone. This sequence joins TRBV29-1 and TRBJ2-6; possibly TRBD1 for D (6 bases). The V end lost 4 bases, the J end lost 4 bases, and 11 bases lay between the germline ends. The CDR3 runs to 14 residues. Per germline, CDR1 SQVTM and CDR2 ANQGSEA. In DNA, the CDR3 is TGCAGCGTTGGGTCAGGGGCCGGGGCCAACGTCCTGACTTTC. Translating gives CSVGSGAGANVLTF.

This clone was seen a few times. The chain has TRBV25-1 and TRBJ2-2, with D perhaps TRBD2 (6 bases). V lost 2 bases and J 4 bases, leaving 11 bases between the germline ends. CDR3 length: 15 amino acids. From germline, CDR1 is MGHDK and CDR2 SYGVNS. The CDR3 DNA sequence: TGTGCCAGCAGTGAAGAGACTAGGTTCACCGGGGAGCTGTTTTTT. This sequence encodes CASSEETRFTGELFF. Together with reference TRBV25-1 and TRBJ2-2, the CDR3 gives the full variable domain: EADIYQTPRYLVIGTGKKITLECSQTMGHDKMYWYQQDPGMELHLIHYSYGVNSTEKGDLSSESTVSRIRTEHFPLTLESARPSHTSQYLCASSEETRFTGELFFGEGSRLTVL.

As to this clone: In the same sample, other DNA sequences code for this CDR3. The rearrangement links TRBV7-2 to TRBJ1-2; TRBD1 matches 8 bases. The trim removed 3 bases at V and 3 bases at J, leaving 0 bases unmatched. The CDR3 runs 13 residues. In germline, CDR1 is SGHTA, CDR2 FQGNSA. This CDR3 reads CASSLGQDYGYTF. The CDR3 DNA sequence: TGTGCCAGCAGCTTGGGACAGGACTATGGCTACACCTTC.

V is TRBV16 and J is TRBJ2-6; 9 bases match TRBD1. This CDR3 contains 16 residues. Germline trimming cut 4 bases from V and 0 bases from J; bases unmatched to any gene: 1. Germline V lookup: CDR1 KGHSY, CDR2 FQNENV. This chain's CDR3 is CASSPTGGSGANVLTF. The CDR3 DNA reads TGTGCCAGCAGCCCGACAGGGGGCTCTGGGGCCAACGTCCTGACTTTC. The variable domain in full, with the rest retrieved from reference TRBV16 and TRBJ2-6, is GEEVAQTPKHLVRGEGQKAKLYCAPIKGHSYVFWYQQVLKNEFKFLISFQNENVFDETGMPKERFSAKCLPNSPCSLEIQATKLEDSAVYFCASSPTGGSGANVLTFGAGSRLTVL.

The chain combines TRBV2 with TRBJ1-2; D gene unclear. CDR3 size: 12 residues. CDR1 and CDR2 from the germline V gene are SNHLY and FYNNEI. Trimming took 6 bases from V and 8 from J, leaving 13 bases between them. The CDR3 sequence: CASRTGSWGYTF. The CDR3 coding sequence is TGTGCCAGCAGGACGGGATCTTGGGGCTACACCTTC.

This clone was recorded a few times. The gene calls are TRBV7-2 and TRBJ2-5; 7 bases align to TRBD2. Germline V CDR1 and CDR2: SGHTA, FQGNSA. Trimming at V came to 2 bases and at J to 3 bases, leaving 9 bases not matched to a gene. CDR3 length equals 16 residues. The CDR3 spells CASSLNIPSGKETQYF. In DNA, the CDR3 is TGTGCCAGCAGCTTAAATATCCCTAGCGGAAAAGAGACCCAGTACTTC.

The chain employs TRBV6-4 and TRBJ2-7; 11 bases are a match to TRBD1. Per germline, CDR1 MRHNA and CDR2 SNTAGT. This CDR3 is 18 amino acids long. V lost 2 bases, J lost 2 bases, and 11 bases stayed unmatched. CDR3 in amino acids: CASSDPRQGQGETYEQYF. The CDR3 DNA is TGTGCCAGCAGTGACCCCCGACAGGGACAGGGGGAAACCTACGAGCAGTACTTC.

J is TRBJ1-6 and V is TRBV4-1, with TRBD1 identical over 9 bases. CDR1 is MGHRA, CDR2 YSYEKL, per germline. V shed 4 bases and J 8 bases; nucleotides not matched to a gene: 9. CDR3 size: 16 residues. The CDR3 loop reads CASSRYRDRVDSPLHF. In DNA form, the CDR3 reads TGCGCCAGCAGCCGCTACCGGGACAGGGTAGATTCACCCCTCCACTTT.

This chain links TRBV7-2 with TRBJ1-2; D is uncertain. The CDR3 sequence is 14 residues long. Germline assignment: CDR1 SGHTA and CDR2 FQGNSA. Trimming removed 5 bases from V and 4 bases from J, with 14 bases in between. Here the CDR3 reads CASSPGRTPYGYTF. CDR3 sequence (DNA): TGTGCCAGCAGCCCCGGACGGACTCCCTATGGCTACACCTTC. The full variable domain, in which reference TRBV7-2 and TRBJ1-2 provide the parts outside the CDR3, is GAGVSQSPSNKVTEKGKDVELRCDPISGHTALYWYRQSLGQGLEFLIYFQGNSAPDKSGLPSDRFSAERTGGSVSTLTIQRTQQEDSAVYLCASSPGRTPYGYTFGSGTRLTVV.

The table lists this clone with a few counts. This chain joins TRBV5-1 and TRBJ2-6, with D hard to call. Trimming removed 0 bases from V and 0 bases from J, with 7 bases in between. There are 16 residues in the CDR3. The germline gives CDR1 SGHRS, CDR2 YFSETQ. DNA of the CDR3: TGCGCCAGCAGCTTGGCGCCGGTCTCTGGGGCCAACGTCCTGACTTTC. This sequence encodes CASSLAPVSGANVLTF. The full variable domain, its missing parts supplied by reference TRBV5-1 and TRBJ2-6, is KAGVTQTPRYLIKTRGQQVTLSCSPISGHRSVSWYQQTPGQGLQFLFEYFSETQRNKGNFPGRFSGRQFSNSRSEMNVSTLELGDSALYLCASSLAPVSGANVLTFGAGSRLTVL.

V and J are TRBV5-1 and TRBJ2-5; 7 positions match TRBD2. Unmatched junction bases numbered 3, after V lost 0 bases and J lost 1 base. This CDR3 has 15 amino acids. The V gene's germline CDR1 is SGHRS and CDR2 YFSETQ. CDR3 in DNA: TGCGCCAGCAGCTTGGTAGGCGGGGGCCAAGAGACCCAGTACTTC. Translating it yields CASSLVGGGQETQYF.

This clone has just a few counts. V gene TRBV7-2 combines with J gene TRBJ1-2, with 10 positions matching TRBD1. From germline, CDR1 is SGHTA and CDR2 FQGNSA. V trimming: 6 bases; J trimming: 4 bases; junction bases outside the gene matches: 5. This CDR3 has 14 residues. CDR3 sequence: CASSSGTGAYGYTF. The CDR3 coding sequence is TGTGCCAGCAGTTCCGGGACAGGGGCCTATGGCTACACCTTC.

A few counts support this clone. CDR3 protein: CASSLRLVSSYEQYF. The CDR3 region has the DNA TGTGCCAGTAGTCTCAGGTTGGTGAGCTCCTACGAGCAGTACTTC. This chain uses TRBV19 with TRBJ2-7; D is unresolved. Germline V CDR1 and CDR2: LNHDA, SQIVND (reference sequence). Trimming took off 5 bases at V and 0 bases at J, with 14 bases between the two ends. The CDR3 length is 15 residues.